These T cell receptor beta chains were read from a single sample in a study of cytomegalovirus exposure and HLA in healthy donors. Here immunoSEQ multiplex PCR was the method, and the copy in TCRdb shows in-frame clones only, minus some. The sample holds some 120,000 clones, 75% to 85% seen once. Source material: PBMCs. Every receptor here comes from a man aged 30 to 39 in good health and CMV-seropositive. Each CDR3 is given with its conserved first and last residue. Fields, in order: V gene, D gene, J gene, clone size, CDR3 DNA, CDR3 protein. A D gene is named only where the DNA matches it firmly. Clone size, where shown, is once, few, many, or a class for clones that have expanded.

V: TRBV2
D: -
J: TRBJ2-1
size: -
DNA: TGTGCCAGCAGTGAATGGTGGGCCCCTGAGCAGTTCTTC
CDR3: CASSEWWAPEQFF

V: TRBV7-2
D: -
J: TRBJ2-1
size: -
DNA: TGTGCCAGCAGCTTCGGTACGCAATCCGATGAGCAGTTCTTC
CDR3: CASSFGTQSDEQFF

V: TRBV27
D: -
J: TRBJ2-7
size: -
DNA: TGTGCCAGCAGTTTATCTGCAGGGGCCTACGAGCAGTACTTC
CDR3: CASSLSAGAYEQYF

V: TRBV9
D: TRBD1
J: TRBJ2-5
size: -
DNA: TGTGCCAGCAGCAAAAAGGGACAGGGGGCGGAGACCCAGTACTTC
CDR3: CASSKKGQGAETQYF

V: TRBV19
D: TRBD1
J: TRBJ2-6
size: -
DNA: TGTGCCAGTAGTGTCGGACAGGCTGGGGCCAACGTCCTGACTTTC
CDR3: CASSVGQAGANVLTF

V: TRBV28
D: -
J: TRBJ2-1
size: -
DNA: TGTGCCAGCAGTCCCTATTTAGGGGTAAATGAGCAGTTCTTC
CDR3: CASSPYLGVNEQFF

V: TRBV6-6
D: TRBD2
J: TRBJ2-3
size: -
DNA: TGTGCCAGCAGTTATAGCGGGGGGGCGCCTGATACGCAGTATTTT
CDR3: CASSYSGGAPDTQYF

V: TRBV4-2
D: TRBD1
J: TRBJ2-7
size: few
DNA: TGTGCCAGCAGCCACCCCGGACAGGCCGACTCCTACGAGCAGTACTTC
CDR3: CASSHPGQADSYEQYF

V: TRBV30
D: -
J: TRBJ2-2
size: -
DNA: TGTGCCTGGAGTGTACTTAACACCGGGGAGCTGTTTTTT
CDR3: CAWSVLNTGELFF

V: TRBV19
D: TRBD1
J: TRBJ1-2
size: -
DNA: TGTGCCAGTAGTATCTCTCTGACAGGGGAAGGCTACACCTTC
CDR3: CASSISLTGEGYTF

V: TRBV9
D: -
J: TRBJ2-1
size: -
DNA: TGTGCCAGCAGCGTAGTGGCAGGGAGGTACAATGAGCAGTTCTTC
CDR3: CASSVVAGRYNEQFF

V: TRBV10-2
D: TRBD1
J: TRBJ2-4
size: -
DNA: TGCGCCAGCAGTCTAATGGCAGGGGGAAACATTCAGTACTTC
CDR3: CASSLMAGGNIQYF

V: TRBV7-9
D: TRBD1
J: TRBJ2-1
size: -
DNA: TGTGCCAGCAGCAAGGGACAGGGGGGTGATGAGCAGTTCTTC
CDR3: CASSKGQGGDEQFF

V: TRBV29-1
D: TRBD2
J: TRBJ2-1
size: -
DNA: TGCAGCGCCCGACCAGGGACTAGCGGGGGGAATGAGCAGTTCTTC
CDR3: CSARPGTSGGNEQFF

V: TRBV29-1
D: TRBD1
J: TRBJ1-2
size: few
DNA: TGCAGCGTTACGGGGGACAGGGGGATTGGCTACACCTTC
CDR3: CSVTGDRGIGYTF

V: TRBV27
D: TRBD1
J: TRBJ1-4
size: -
DNA: TGTGCCAGCAGACTACAGGGGGCAGGTGAAAAACTGTTTTTT
CDR3: CASRLQGAGEKLFF

V: TRBV5-6
D: -
J: TRBJ2-1
size: few
DNA: TGTGCCAGCAGCTCACCAGGGTGGTATTACAATGAGCAGTTCTTC
CDR3: CASSSPGWYYNEQFF

V: TRBV27
D: TRBD1
J: TRBJ2-2
size: -
DNA: TGTGCCAGCAGTTTCCCAGACAGGGGGCTTACCGGGGAGCTGTTTTTT
CDR3: CASSFPDRGLTGELFF

V: TRBV29-1
D: TRBD1
J: TRBJ1-4
size: -
DNA: TGCAGCGGGACAGGGGAAGGGGAAAAACTGTTTTTT
CDR3: CSGTGEGEKLFF

V: TRBV29-1
D: TRBD2
J: TRBJ2-3
size: -
DNA: TGCAGCGGGGGACTAGCGGGAACTAGCACAGATACGCAGTATTTT
CDR3: CSGGLAGTSTDTQYF

V: TRBV19
D: TRBD2
J: TRBJ2-1
size: -
DNA: TGTGCCAGTAACCTAGGGGAGGGGGAGCAGTTCTTC
CDR3: CASNLGEGEQFF

V: TRBV29-1
D: TRBD2
J: TRBJ2-1
size: -
DNA: TGCAGCGTTGGCGGACTAGCGGGGGATCATCCGGAATACAATGAGCAGTTCTTC
CDR3: CSVGGLAGDHPEYNEQFF

V: TRBV19
D: TRBD1
J: TRBJ1-5
size: -
DNA: TGTGCCAGTAGTGGGGGACAGTGGGATCAGCCCCAGCATTTT
CDR3: CASSGGQWDQPQHF

V: TRBV2
D: TRBD1
J: TRBJ1-3
size: -
DNA: TGTGCCAGTCGGAGATCGACAGGGTCTGGAAACACCATATATTTT
CDR3: CASRRSTGSGNTIYF

V: TRBV2
D: TRBD1
J: TRBJ1-2
size: -
DNA: TGTGCCAGCAGGGGGGACAGGTCTAACTATGGCTACACCTTC
CDR3: CASRGDRSNYGYTF

V: TRBV11-2
D: -
J: TRBJ1-6
size: -
DNA: TGTGCCAGCACCCTAAGCGGTCGGCATGATTCACCCCTCCACTTT
CDR3: CASTLSGRHDSPLHF

V: TRBV5-1
D: -
J: TRBJ2-7
size: -
DNA: TGCGCCAGCAGCTGGACAGCCACCTCCTACGAGCAGTACTTC
CDR3: CASSWTATSYEQYF

V: TRBV29-1
D: -
J: TRBJ2-1
size: -
DNA: TGCAGCGTTGCCAGAAGATACAGGGACAATGAGCAGTTCTTC
CDR3: CSVARRYRDNEQFF

V: TRBV5-1
D: TRBD1
J: TRBJ2-7
size: -
DNA: TGCGCCAGCACCACGGGACAGGGTTTGGACGAGCAGTACTTC
CDR3: CASTTGQGLDEQYF

V: TRBV7-2
D: -
J: TRBJ2-5
size: -
DNA: TGTGCCAGCAGCTTAATCCGACTCGAACTAAACTTC
CDR3: CASSLIRLELNF

V: TRBV7-3
D: TRBD1
J: TRBJ2-1
size: -
DNA: TGTGCCAGCAGCTTACGACCAACAGGGGGCGGGAAGGACAATGAGCAGTTCTTC
CDR3: CASSLRPTGGGKDNEQFF

V: TRBV5-1
D: -
J: TRBJ2-2
size: -
DNA: TGCGCCAGCAGCTTGACCGGGGGGAACACCGGGGAGCTGTTTTTT
CDR3: CASSLTGGNTGELFF

V: TRBV19
D: -
J: TRBJ2-7
size: -
DNA: TGTGCCAGTAGTATATCAGGTTTTAGGCGCGAGCAGTACTTC
CDR3: CASSISGFRREQYF

V: TRBV6-1
D: TRBD2
J: TRBJ2-4
size: -
DNA: TGTGCCAGCATCCCCTCTAGCGGGGAAAACATTCAGTACTTC
CDR3: CASIPSSGENIQYF

V: TRBV7-9
D: -
J: TRBJ1-6
size: -
DNA: TGTGCCAGCAGCCGCGGGTCCTTTAATTCACCCCTCCACTTT
CDR3: CASSRGSFNSPLHF

V: TRBV14
D: TRBD2
J: TRBJ2-3
size: -
DNA: TGTGCCAGCAGCCTACTAGCGGGGGGCTTCACAGATACGCAGTATTTT
CDR3: CASSLLAGGFTDTQYF

V: TRBV11-2
D: -
J: TRBJ1-2
size: few
DNA: TGTGCCAGCAGCTCCCGACAGCGCTGGGACTATGGCTACACCTTC
CDR3: CASSSRQRWDYGYTF

V: TRBV2
D: -
J: TRBJ2-2
size: -
DNA: TGTGCCAGCAAAATTCAGGCGAACACCGGGGAGCTGTTTTTT
CDR3: CASKIQANTGELFF

V: TRBV11-3
D: TRBD1
J: TRBJ2-5
size: -
DNA: TGTGCCAGCAGCCCAGGGACAGCGCAAGAGACCCAGTACTTC
CDR3: CASSPGTAQETQYF

V: TRBV5-6
D: -
J: TRBJ2-3
size: few
DNA: TGTGCCAGCAGCTCTTTTACAGATACGCAGTATTTT
CDR3: CASSSFTDTQYF

V: TRBV7-6
D: TRBD1
J: TRBJ2-7
size: -
DNA: TGTGCCAGCAGCCCGAGCCGGGACAGGGTCTACGAGCAGTACTTC
CDR3: CASSPSRDRVYEQYF

V: TRBV19
D: TRBD2
J: TRBJ2-7
size: -
DNA: TGTGCCAGTAGTTCACTAGCGGGGCCCCCCCACGAGCAGTACTTC
CDR3: CASSSLAGPPHEQYF

V: TRBV4-1
D: -
J: TRBJ2-5
size: -
DNA: TGCGCCAGCAGCCAAGATATGAGCGGGCCTCCCTGGGGCACCCAGTACTTC
CDR3: CASSQDMSGPPWGTQYF

V: TRBV4-1
D: -
J: TRBJ1-5
size: -
DNA: TGCGCCAGCAGCCAAGAAGGAGGGCTTGGCAATCAGCCCCAGCATTTT
CDR3: CASSQEGGLGNQPQHF

V: TRBV11-1
D: -
J: TRBJ2-1
size: few
DNA: TGTGCCAGCAGCCCACTCAACAGGCTTGGCTCCTACAATGAGCAGTTCTTC
CDR3: CASSPLNRLGSYNEQFF